One TCR beta chain is described in this entry. The antigen is not known. This record comes from a study of graft-versus-host responses after intestinal transplantation. The overall study: Recipients got multivisceral, liver-intestinal, or isolated intestinal transplants. Among the recipients, all got anti-thymocyte globulin induction and then tacrolimus and steroids for around 3 years.

The assay was immunoSEQ multiplex PCR, and TCRdb's table has in-frame clones only and misses some. The profile covers around 43,000 clones, with roughly 90% appearing a single time and nearly 4.5% taken by the ten largest. Study-level points and caveats: Some patients had graft-donor T cell macrochimerism, and their allografts showed high graft-versus-host to host-versus-graft clonal ratios. GvH clones were identified in recipient marrow, with some first appearing in ileum or blood.

The sequenced sample was PBMCs, obtained 524 days after transplant. The sequence came from a human patient who received an intestinal transplant, so some T cells may come from the graft donor.

In DNA, the CDR3 is TGCGCCAGCAGTGAGTCGAAGACAGGGTCTGGATCAGAGACCCAGTACTTC. Translating it yields CASSESKTGSGSETQYF. The rearrangement links TRBV10-1 to TRBJ2-5; 7 positions agree with TRBD1. J lost 4 bases, V lost 0 bases, and 11 bases had no gene match. The V gene's germline CDR1 is WNHNN and CDR2 SYGVQD (reference sequence). The CDR3 has 17 amino acids.